This passage covers 17 T cell receptor beta chains from one sample sequenced in a study of cytomegalovirus exposure and HLA in healthy donors. The PCR made use of 60 Vbeta and 13 Jbeta primers. Clones were sequenced by immunoSEQ multiplex PCR, and TCRdb holds only the in-frame ones, with some missing. The sample carries about 140,000 clones, more than 75% recorded once. Sequencing was done on a sample of PBMCs. The receptors originated from a female donor in good health and CMV-seronegative.

The V call is TRBV11-2, the J call TRBJ1-4, with D perhaps TRBD1 (5 bases). The germline V gene encodes CDR1 SGHAT and CDR2 FQNNGV. The CDR3 loop spans 14 amino acids. V lost 9 bases to trimming and J lost 2 bases, with 13 bases between them. DNA of the CDR3: TGTGCCAGTACTCGAGCAGGGACTAATGAAAAACTGTTTTTT. Translating it yields CASTRAGTNEKLFF.

The CDR3 DNA follows: TGCGCCAGCAGTGAGACAGGGACAGCCATCAATGAGCAGTTCTTC. Its translation is CASSETGTAINEQFF. The chain links TRBV10-1 to TRBJ2-1; 7 bases agree with TRBD1. The CDR3 covers 15 residues. V was clipped by 2 bases and J by 6 bases; unmatched bases: 7. Germline CDR1 and CDR2: WNHNN and SYGVQD (reference sequence).

The chain has TRBV6-6 and TRBJ1-1; TRBD1 matches 7 bases. J lost 6 bases, V lost 6 bases, and 10 bases had no gene match. The CDR3 sequence is 14 residues long. Germline V gives CDR1 MNHNY, CDR2 SVGAGI (reference sequence). The CDR3 DNA reads TGTGCCAGCAGAGAGACAGGGTTAAGGGCTGAAGCTTTCTTT. This codes for CASRETGLRAEAFF.

This clone was seen more than once but under ten times. V and J are TRBV27 and TRBJ2-7; 8 bases map to TRBD1. Germline V gives CDR1 MNHEY, CDR2 SMNVEV (reference sequence). The CDR3 totals 15 residues. Losses at the gene ends were 6 bases for V and 6 bases for J; bases not matched to a gene: 13. The CDR3 loop reads CASRYRGQGGGEQYF. The CDR3 coding sequence is TGTGCCAGCAGATACAGAGGACAGGGAGGTGGCGAGCAGTACTTC.

The gene calls are TRBV6-6 and TRBJ1-3; D ambiguous. Trimming cost V 0 bases and J 0 bases, with 9 bases left between them. Germline CDR1 MNHNY, CDR2 SVGAGI (reference sequence). This CDR3 has 16 amino acids. The CDR3 region is CASSYSTGPSGNTIYF. The CDR3 DNA sequence: TGTGCCAGCAGTTACTCTACGGGTCCCTCTGGAAACACCATATATTTT.

On this clone: In the same sample, other DNA sequences code for this CDR3. This chain's CDR3 is CASSRDRAYEQYF. DNA for the CDR3: TGTGCCAGCAGTAGGGACAGAGCCTACGAGCAGTACTTC. The chain combines TRBV6-1 with TRBJ2-7; 7 nucleotides agree with TRBD1. With 5 bases clipped from V and 2 bases from J, the junction kept 3 bases outside the gene matches. CDR3 length equals 13 residues. CDR1 and CDR2 from the germline V gene are MNHNS and SASEGT.

Written as DNA, the CDR3 is TGTGCCAGTAGTATAGATGTTGGAGTGGGACAAGGGCTGTTTTTT. Its translation: CASSIDVGVGQGLFF. This chain connects TRBV19 to TRBJ2-2; D is possibly TRBD1 (6 bases). The ends were cut back, 0 bases at V and 13 bases at J, with 18 bases in the middle. The CDR3 length is 15 residues. Germline lookup yields CDR1 LNHDA and CDR2 SQIVND (reference sequence). Drawing the rest from reference TRBV19 and TRBJ2-2, the complete variable domain is DGGITQSPKYLFRKEGQNVTLSCEQNLNHDAMYWYRQDPGQGLRLIYYSQIVNDFQKGDIAEGYSVSREKKESFPLTVTSAQKNPTAFYLCASSIDVGVGQGLFFGEGSRLTVL.

The chain employs TRBV30 and TRBJ2-1; tentatively, D is TRBD2 (6 bases). V shed 0 bases and J shed 0 bases, with 12 bases lying between them. The CDR3 has 16 amino acids. Germline CDR1 GTSNPN, CDR2 SVGIG (reference sequence). CDR3: CAWSVHGGISYNEQFF. For the CDR3, the DNA is TGTGCCTGGAGTGTACATGGAGGGATCTCCTACAATGAGCAGTTCTTC.

This chain uses TRBV5-1 with TRBJ2-2; 14 bases are shared with TRBD2. After removal of 3 bases from V and 4 bases from J, the junction contained 8 bases not matched to a gene. The germline V gene has CDR1 SGHRS and CDR2 YFSETQ. This CDR3 comprises 18 residues. Here the CDR3 reads CASSSLTSGRAGTGELFF. In DNA, the CDR3 is TGCGCCAGCAGCTCGCTGACTAGCGGGAGGGCCGGCACCGGGGAGCTGTTTTTT.

V usage is TRBV5-1 and J usage is TRBJ1-3; a possible D gene is TRBD1 (6 bases). The CDR3 is 17 residues long. The germline V and J ends were trimmed by 5 bases and 1 base, with 19 bases remaining between them. Germline V gene lookup returns CDR1 SGHRS and CDR2 YFSETQ. The CDR3 nucleotides are TGCGCCAGCAGTCCCGACAGGCCAAACTCATCTGGAAACACCATATATTTT. Its translation: CASSPDRPNSSGNTIYF.

The DNA for the CDR3 is TGTGCCAGCAGATCCGGGGCCAAGACAGGCGGCTACACCTTC. It specifies CASRSGAKTGGYTF. The chain joins TRBV6-1 to TRBJ1-2; tentatively, D is TRBD1 (6 bases). Germline V gene lookup returns CDR1 MNHNS and CDR2 SASEGT. V was trimmed by 6 bases and J by 8 bases, leaving 19 bases between them. The CDR3 loop spans 14 amino acids.

V and J are TRBV2 and TRBJ1-1; no clear D gene. CDR3 length equals 13 residues. The germline V and J ends were trimmed by 3 bases and 1 base, with 6 bases remaining between them. The germline V gene encodes CDR1 SNHLY and CDR2 FYNNEI. The CDR3 reads CASSEAGNTEAFF. The DNA of the CDR3 is TGTGCCAGCAGTGAGGCGGGGAACACTGAAGCTTTCTTT.

This chain connects TRBV7-9 to TRBJ2-7; TRBD1 is a possible D gene (6 bases). Germline V gives CDR1 SEHNR, CDR2 FQNEAQ (reference sequence). The length of the CDR3 is 12 residues. V was trimmed by 8 bases and J by 2 bases, leaving 10 bases between them. CDR3 protein: CASVRDTYEQYF. CDR3 sequence (DNA): TGTGCCAGCGTCCGGGACACCTACGAGCAGTACTTC.

This chain links TRBV18 with TRBJ1-1; TRBD1 might be the D (6 bases). Germline V CDR1 and CDR2: KGHSH, LQKENI. The CDR3 spans 14 residues. V dropped 5 bases and J dropped 4 bases, with 14 bases sitting between them. DNA for the CDR3: TGTGCCAGCTCAGCCAAGGGGGGGCTCACTGAAGCTTTCTTT. Protein sequence: CASSAKGGLTEAFF. Together with reference TRBV18 and TRBJ1-1, the CDR3 gives the full variable domain: NAGVMQNPRHLVRRRGQEARLRCSPMKGHSHVYWYRQLPEEGLKFMVYLQKENIIDESGMPKERFSAEFPKEGPSILRIQQVVRGDSAAYFCASSAKGGLTEAFFGQGTRLTVV.

The rearrangement joins TRBV10-1 to TRBJ2-7; D might be TRBD1 (6 bases). This CDR3 comprises 15 residues. V lost 3 bases to trimming and J lost 6 bases, with 18 bases between them. Germline-derived CDR1 and CDR2 are WNHNN and SYGVQD (reference sequence). The CDR3 here is CASSEQGASSGEQYF. CDR3 nucleotide sequence: TGCGCCAGCAGTGAACAGGGTGCCTCCTCTGGCGAGCAGTACTTC.

This clone showed up just once. V and J are TRBV30 and TRBJ2-7; weak D call: TRBD1 (6 bases). V lost 3 bases, J lost 6 bases, and 9 bases lay in between. Germline assignment: CDR1 GTSNPN and CDR2 SVGIG (reference sequence). The length of the CDR3 is 11 residues. The CDR3 sequence: CAWRQGREQYF. The CDR3 coding sequence is TGTGCCTGGAGACAGGGACGCGAGCAGTACTTC.

The chain joins TRBV7-9 to TRBJ2-7; weak D call: TRBD2 (5 bases). The CDR3 has 14 residues. V lost 8 bases to trimming and J lost 7 bases, with 21 bases between them. The V gene's germline CDR1 is SEHNR and CDR2 FQNEAQ (reference sequence). The CDR3 here is CASEADISVIEQYF. The CDR3 DNA sequence: TGTGCCAGCGAAGCGGATATCTCCGTGATAGAGCAGTACTTC.